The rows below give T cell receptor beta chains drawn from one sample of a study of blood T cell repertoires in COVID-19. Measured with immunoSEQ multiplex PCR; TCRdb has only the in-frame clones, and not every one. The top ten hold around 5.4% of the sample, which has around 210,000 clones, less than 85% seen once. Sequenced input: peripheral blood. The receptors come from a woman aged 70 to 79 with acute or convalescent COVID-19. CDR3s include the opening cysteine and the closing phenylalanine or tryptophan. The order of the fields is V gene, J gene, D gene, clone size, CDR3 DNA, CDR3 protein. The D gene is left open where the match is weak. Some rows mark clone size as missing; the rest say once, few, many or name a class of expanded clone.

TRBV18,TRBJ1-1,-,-,TGTGCCAGCTCACCCCAGGGAGCGGGGCTGAACACTGAAGCTTTCTTT,CASSPQGAGLNTEAFF
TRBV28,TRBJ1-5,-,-,TGTGCCAGCAGACGACAAAGCAATCAGCCCCAGCATTTT,CASRRQSNQPQHF
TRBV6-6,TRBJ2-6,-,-,TGTGCCAGCAGTCCCGTGGCGGGTTTGGCTGGGGCCAACGTCCTGACTTTC,CASSPVAGLAGANVLTF
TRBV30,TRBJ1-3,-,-,TGTGCCTGGAGTTGGCTGTTCTCTGGAAACACCATATATTTT,CAWSWLFSGNTIYF
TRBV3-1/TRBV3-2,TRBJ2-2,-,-,TGTGCCAGCAGCCAAGCCGAATTCCTCTCCGGCGGGAACACCGGGGAGCTGTTTTTT,CASSQAEFLSGGNTGELFF
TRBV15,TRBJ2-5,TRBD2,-,TGTGCCACCAGCAGGCCGGGACTAGCAAAGCAAGAGACCCAGTACTTC,CATSRPGLAKQETQYF
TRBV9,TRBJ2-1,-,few,TGTGCCAGCAGCGACCCAACCCCCTACGGGGAAGACAATGAGCAGTTCTTC,CASSDPTPYGEDNEQFF
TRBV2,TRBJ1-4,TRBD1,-,TGTGCCAGCAGGATACAGGGGGCGAACGATGAAAAACTGTTTTTT,CASRIQGANDEKLFF
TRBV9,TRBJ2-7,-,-,TGTGCCAGCAGCCCCCAGACAGTAGCCTACGAGCAGTACTTC,CASSPQTVAYEQYF
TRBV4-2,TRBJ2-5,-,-,TGTGCCAGCAGCCAAGATGGGCGCGGGGAGACCCAGTACTTC,CASSQDGRGETQYF
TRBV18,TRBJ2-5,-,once,TGTGCCAGCTCACCACTGGGGGCCGGCGAGACCCAGTACTTC,CASSPLGAGETQYF
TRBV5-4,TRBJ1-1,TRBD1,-,TGTGCCAGAAGGAGGGGCGACAGGGGGAGCACTGAAGCTTTCTTT,CARRRGDRGSTEAFF
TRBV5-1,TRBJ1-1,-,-,TGCGCCAGCAGCTTGGAGGCCGGGGGTACTGAAGCTTTCTTT,CASSLEAGGTEAFF
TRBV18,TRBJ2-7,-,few,TGTGCCAGCTCACCCTCCAGGGGAGCGGCTAACGAGCAGTACTTC,CASSPSRGAANEQYF
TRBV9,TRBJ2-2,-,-,-,CASFGPGQGSTGELFF
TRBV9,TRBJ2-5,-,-,TGTGCCAGCAGCGTAGGCGCTTTTGAGACCCAGTACTTC,CASSVGAFETQYF
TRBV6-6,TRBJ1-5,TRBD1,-,TGTGCCAGCAAAGACCGGGACAGGGTGCATCAGCCCCAGCATTTT,CASKDRDRVHQPQHF
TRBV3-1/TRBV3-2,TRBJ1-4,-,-,TGTGCCAGCAGCCAAGAATGGAGACTAACTAATGAAAAACTGTTTTTT,CASSQEWRLTNEKLFF
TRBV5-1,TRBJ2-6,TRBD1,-,TGCGCCAGCAGCTTGCTCGGGACAGCGAGCTCTGGGGCCAACGTCCTGACTTTC,CASSLLGTASSGANVLTF
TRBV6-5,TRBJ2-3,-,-,TGTGCCAGCAGTCGACAGGCTAGCACAGATACGCAGTATTTT,CASSRQASTDTQYF
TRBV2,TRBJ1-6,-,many,TGTGCCAGCAGTGAAGACGGAGGTGGGACACCCCTCCACTTT,CASSEDGGGTPLHF
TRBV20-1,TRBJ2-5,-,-,TGCAGTGCTAGTGTGGCAGGGCGCAACCAAGAGACCCAGTACTTC,CSASVAGRNQETQYF
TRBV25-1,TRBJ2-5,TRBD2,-,TGTGCCAGCAGCCCGGGACTAGCGGCCTCCGGGGAGGAGACCCAGTACTTC,CASSPGLAASGEETQYF
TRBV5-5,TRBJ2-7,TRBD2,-,TGTGCCAGCAGCCTGATGGTAGCGGGAGTGTACGAGCAGTACTTC,CASSLMVAGVYEQYF
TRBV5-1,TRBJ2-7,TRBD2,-,TGCGCCAGCAGCTTGGAACTAGCGGGGGTCTACGAGCAGTACTTC,CASSLELAGVYEQYF
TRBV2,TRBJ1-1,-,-,TGTGCCAGCAGTGATCACGACAGAGGGGGCACTGAAGCTTTCTTT,CASSDHDRGGTEAFF
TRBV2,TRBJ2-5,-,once,TGTGCCAGCGGTGCCGAAGAGACCCAGTACTTC,CASGAEETQYF
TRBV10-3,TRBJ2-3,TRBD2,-,TGTGCCATCAGTGGAAGTCTAGCGGGAGGTCCAGATACGCAGTATTTT,CAISGSLAGGPDTQYF
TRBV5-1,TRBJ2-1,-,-,TGCGCCAGCAGCTTGGCTACGGGAGGGGGCCCTCTCAATGAGCAGTTCTTC,CASSLATGGGPLNEQFF
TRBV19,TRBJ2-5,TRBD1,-,TGTGCCAGTAGTACGGACAGGGGAGAGGTGAAGACCCAGTACTTC,CASSTDRGEVKTQYF
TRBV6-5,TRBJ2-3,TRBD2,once,TGTGCCAGCCTTAGCGGGGGGAGAACGCAGTATTTT,CASLSGGRTQYF
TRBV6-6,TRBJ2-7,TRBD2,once,TGTGCCAGCAGGGGGACTAGCGGGGGTTCCTACGAGCAGTACTTC,CASRGTSGGSYEQYF
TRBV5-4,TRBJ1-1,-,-,TGTGCCAGCAGCTTGGCCAAAGGGCAGGGCAACACTGAAGCTTTCTTT,CASSLAKGQGNTEAFF
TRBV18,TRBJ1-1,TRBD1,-,TGTGCCAGCTCACTGGACAGGGGATACACTGAAGCTTTCTTT,CASSLDRGYTEAFF
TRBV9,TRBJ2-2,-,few,TGTGCCAGCAGCGTAGGTAGGGGAAACACCGGGGAGCTGTTTTTT,CASSVGRGNTGELFF
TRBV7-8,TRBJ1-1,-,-,TGTGCCAGCAGCTTAATACAGGGCCCCATGAACACTGAAGCTTTCTTT,CASSLIQGPMNTEAFF